This is a list of T cell receptor beta chains from one sample in a study of T cells in Graves' hyperthyroidism and ophthalmopathy. From the multiplex PCR reads, TCRdb called clonotypes with MiXCR, one entry per CDR3 protein. This sample carries roughly 400,000 distinct CDR3 sequences, 11% to 15% of them seen once, and the ten largest clones take approximately 29%. Sequenced input: blood. All receptors derive from a man between 45 and 60 years old with Graves' ophthalmopathy. CDR3s include the opening cysteine and the closing phenylalanine or tryptophan. The order of the fields is J gene, V gene, clone size, D gene, CDR3 protein, CDR3 DNA. The D gene is left open where the match is weak. Size is stated for part of the rows, as once, few or many counts, or as a class when the clone is expanded.

J: TRBJ2-5
V: TRBV5-1
size: .
D: .
CDR3: CASSTWGETQYF
DNA: TGCGCCAGCAGCACCTGGGGAGAGACCCAGTACTTC

J: TRBJ1-5
V: TRBV27
size: many
D: .
CDR3: CASSSFGITPQHF
DNA: TGTGCCAGCAGTTCCTTCGGGATCACACCCCAGCATTTT

J: TRBJ1-1
V: TRBV28
size: many
D: .
CDR3: CASIGSTMNTEAFF
DNA: TGTGCCAGCATAGGAAGTACAATGAACACTGAAGCTTTCTTT

J: TRBJ1-4
V: TRBV18
size: many
D: .
CDR3: CASSHRGSNEKLFF
DNA: TGTGCCAGCTCCCATCGGGGCTCTAATGAAAAACTGTTTTTT

J: TRBJ2-1
V: TRBV5-1
size: many
D: .
CDR3: CASSLGGRDNEQFF
DNA: TGCGCCAGCAGCTTGGGGGGCAGAGACAATGAGCAGTTCTTC

J: TRBJ1-1
V: TRBV5-6
size: few
D: TRBD1
CDR3: CASSKDRGTVEAFF
DNA: TGTGCCAGCAGCAAGGACAGGGGGACGGTTGAAGCTTTCTTT

J: TRBJ2-3
V: TRBV20-1
size: many
D: .
CDR3: CSAILAGLSTDTQYF
DNA: TGCAGTGCTATCCTGGCAGGGCTTAGCACAGATACGCAGTATTTT

J: TRBJ1-6
V: TRBV25-1
size: few
D: .
CDR3: CASSEYFRTGGSYNSPLHF
DNA: TGTGCCAGCAGTGAATACTTCCGGACCGGGGGCTCCTATAATTCACCCCTCCACTTT

J: TRBJ2-5
V: TRBV11-2
size: many
D: .
CDR3: CASSSRTKETQYF
DNA: TGTGCCAGCAGCTCCCGGACGAAAGAGACCCAGTACTTC

J: TRBJ2-7
V: TRBV2
size: few
D: TRBD2
CDR3: CASSEPTRSGGDSGSPNEQYF
DNA: TGTGCCAGCAGTGAACCTACCCGCTCCGGTGGTGACAGCGGGAGCCCCAACGAGCAGTACTTC

J: TRBJ1-1
V: TRBV6-1
size: few
D: .
CDR3: CASSGMTVGKNTEAFF
DNA: TGTGCCAGCAGTGGGATGACCGTTGGTAAGAACACTGAAGCTTTCTTT

J: TRBJ2-7
V: TRBV20-1
size: .
D: .
CDR3: CSAVGDSLSVGNEQYF
DNA: TGCAGTGCTGTGGGGGACTCCCTTTCAGTAGGCAACGAGCAGTACTTC

J: TRBJ1-6
V: TRBV7-9
size: few
D: .
CDR3: CASSARQESSYNSPLHF
DNA: TGTGCCAGCAGCGCGAGACAGGAGAGCTCCTATAATTCACCCCTCCACTTT

J: TRBJ2-7
V: TRBV5-1
size: many
D: TRBD2
CDR3: CASSLNAGEGYEQYF
DNA: TGCGCCAGCAGCTTAAATGCGGGAGAGGGTTACGAGCAGTACTTC

J: TRBJ2-5
V: TRBV7-8
size: many
D: .
CDR3: CASSTDGTQYF
DNA: TGTGCCAGCAGCACCGACGGGACCCAGTACTTC

J: TRBJ2-5
V: TRBV5-4
size: few
D: .
CDR3: CASSREIETQYF
DNA: TGTGCCAGCAGCCGGGAGATTGAGACCCAGTACTTC

J: TRBJ1-2
V: TRBV6-5
size: many
D: .
CDR3: CASSYSITEVRYGYTF
DNA: TGTGCCAGCAGTTACTCAATCACCGAGGTGCGCTATGGCTACACCTTC

J: TRBJ2-5
V: TRBV10-3
size: few
D: .
CDR3: CAISVGREETQYF
DNA: TGTGCCATCAGTGTTGGCAGGGAAGAGACCCAGTACTTC

J: TRBJ2-3
V: TRBV24-1
size: few
D: TRBD2
CDR3: CATSDYGLARDTQYF
DNA: TGTGCCACCAGTGACTATGGACTAGCAAGAGATACGCAGTATTTT

J: TRBJ1-4
V: TRBV7-2
size: .
D: .
CDR3: CASSPGTGLEKLFF
DNA: TGTGCCAGCAGTCCCGGGACGGGGCTAGAAAAACTGTTTTTT

J: TRBJ2-5
V: TRBV5-1
size: many
D: .
CDR3: CASSLVQRSGSETQYF
DNA: TGCGCCAGCAGCTTGGTGCAGCGCTCGGGGTCGGAGACCCAGTACTTC

J: TRBJ2-1
V: TRBV29-1
size: few
D: .
CDR3: CSVEFVGYNEQFF
DNA: TGCAGCGTTGAATTCGTGGGGTACAATGAGCAGTTCTTC

J: TRBJ1-5
V: TRBV7-3
size: many
D: .
CDR3: CASSLNGSWGSSSAQPQHF
DNA: TGTGCCAGCAGCTTAAACGGTAGTTGGGGGTCTTCGTCTGCTCAGCCCCAGCATTTT

J: TRBJ1-6
V: TRBV27
size: few
D: TRBD1
CDR3: CASSFGGTGTGYNSPLHF
DNA: TGTGCCAGCAGTTTCGGGGGTACCGGGACAGGCTATAATTCACCCCTCCACTTT

J: TRBJ2-5
V: TRBV6-5
size: few
D: TRBD2
CDR3: CASSYPPGLLQETQYF
DNA: TGTGCCAGCAGTTACCCTCCGGGACTACTACAAGAGACCCAGTACTTC

J: TRBJ2-1
V: TRBV3-1
size: many
D: .
CDR3: CASSQTRMGSEQFF
DNA: TGTGCCAGCAGCCAGACGAGGATGGGGAGCGAGCAGTTCTTC

J: TRBJ2-1
V: TRBV2
size: .
D: TRBD2
CDR3: CASSEAGGRGLNEQFF
DNA: TGTGCCAGCAGTGAAGCGGGCGGGAGAGGCCTCAATGAGCAGTTCTTC

J: TRBJ2-1
V: TRBV30
size: .
D: TRBD1
CDR3: CAWSDDAGTGTNEQFF
DNA: TGTGCCTGGAGTGACGACGCCGGGACAGGTACTAATGAGCAGTTCTTC

J: TRBJ2-2
V: TRBV5-8
size: .
D: .
CDR3: CASRLGASSYTGELFF
DNA: TGTGCCAGCAGGTTAGGGGCTAGCTCTTACACCGGGGAGCTGTTTTTT

J: TRBJ2-7
V: TRBV14
size: .
D: .
CDR3: CASSQLAPDEQYF
DNA: TGTGCCAGCAGCCAACTCGCTCCTGACGAGCAGTACTTC

J: TRBJ2-7
V: TRBV3-1
size: many
D: .
CDR3: CASSQGEYEQYF
DNA: TGTGCCAGCAGCCAGGGGGAATACGAGCAGTACTTC